This entry describes one T cell receptor beta chain. The entry originates in a study of cytomegalovirus exposure and HLA in healthy donors. This PCR relied on a set of 60 Vbeta primers and 13 Jbeta primers. Method: immunoSEQ multiplex PCR; TCRdb's copy keeps in-frame clones and lacks some. The sample shows about 130,000 clones, roughly 82% of them seen only once. The CDR3 spans 15 residues. The germline gives CDR1 SGHNT, CDR2 YENEEA. Between the trimmed V and J ends, which lost 5 bases and 1 base, there was a span of 12 bases. Sequences were obtained from PBMCs. The TCR sequence derives from a boy aged 5-17 years in good health and CMV-seronegative. V is TRBV11-3 and J is TRBJ1-3, with a tentative D call TRBD1 (5 bases). CDR3 nucleotide sequence: TGTGCCAGCAGCCTAGGGGCGTTATCTGGAAACACCATATATTTT. Translation: CASSLGALSGNTIYF.